This T cell receptor beta chain was identified during a study of T cell responses to AZD1222 COVID-19 vaccine. Whether given at about 4 or about 12 weeks, second doses were pooled. Per the germline V gene, CDR1 is SGHDN and CDR2 is FVKESK. V lost 2 bases, J lost 2 bases, and 16 bases lay in between. CDR3 length: 16 residues. Sequenced by immunoSEQ multiplex PCR; TCRdb stores in-frame clones only, minus some. The sample has approximately 150,000 clones; about nine tenths are singletons. Note on this clone: Antigen: not known.

Study findings and constraints: In a largely white British group with more females than males, clonal diversity was possibly underestimated.

This sample comprised peripheral blood, obtained 28 days after the second AZD1222 dose. The receptor's source is an adult who received the AZD1222 COVID-19 vaccine. This chain joins TRBV14 and TRBJ2-7, with D possibly TRBD2 on 7 matching bases. In DNA form, the CDR3 reads TGTGCCAGCAGCCAATTGATGGGAGGGGGGGCCTACGAGCAGTACTTC. It is translated as CASSQLMGGGAYEQYF.